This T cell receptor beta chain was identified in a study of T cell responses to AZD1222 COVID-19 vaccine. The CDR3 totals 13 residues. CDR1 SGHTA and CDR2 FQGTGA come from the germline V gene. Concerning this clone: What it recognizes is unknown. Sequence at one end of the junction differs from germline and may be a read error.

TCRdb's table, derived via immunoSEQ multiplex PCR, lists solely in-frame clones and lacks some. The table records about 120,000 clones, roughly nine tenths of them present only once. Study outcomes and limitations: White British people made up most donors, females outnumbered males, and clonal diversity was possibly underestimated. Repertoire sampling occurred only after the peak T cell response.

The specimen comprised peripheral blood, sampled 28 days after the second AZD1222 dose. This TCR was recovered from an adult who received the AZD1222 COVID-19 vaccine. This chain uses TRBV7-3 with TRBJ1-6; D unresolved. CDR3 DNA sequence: TGTGCCAGCAGATTAAGAATGGACTCACCCCTCCACTTT. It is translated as CASRLRMDSPLHF.